What follows are 29 T cell receptor beta chains derived from one specimen sequenced in a study of human CD8 memory T cell subsets. The study classified TPEX cells as CCR7+ PD-1+ TIGIT+ early memory CD8+ T cells bearing exhausted-like traits. Scientists made TCR beta libraries using UMI-labeled 5' RACE. TCRdb re-analyzed the 5' RACE reads; it lists each CDR3 protein once, without DNA. In all, the sample yields 6,000 or so distinct CDR3 sequences. Source material: CD8+ T cells from PBMCs. These TCRs come from a human donor in good health.

This clonotype is classed as medium-sized by frequency. This chain connects TRBV4-1 to TRBJ2-7; as DNA is missing, the TRBD1 call by TCRdb cannot be tested. The CDR3 runs 14 residues. CDR1 is MGHRA, CDR2 YSYEKL, per germline. Here the CDR3 reads CASSQASGTYEQYF.

V usage is TRBV7-3 and J usage is TRBJ2-1; TCRdb calls TRBD2, which cannot be checked without DNA. The germline V gene encodes CDR1 SGHTA and CDR2 FQGTGA. CDR3 length: 18 amino acids. CDR3 protein: CASSLRAGGPGSYNEQFF. The full variable domain, completed using reference TRBV7-3 and TRBJ2-1, is GAGVSQTPSNKVTEKGKYVELRCDPISGHTALYWYRQSLGQGPEFLIYFQGTGAADDSGLPNDRFFAVRPEGSVSTLKIQRTERGDSAVYLCASSLRAGGPGSYNEQFFGPGTRLTVL.

The gene calls are TRBV3-1 and TRBJ1-2. This CDR3 contains 14 residues. Germline-derived CDR1 and CDR2 are LGHDT and YNNKEL (reference sequence). CDR3 region: CASSQDWKGYGYTF. Supplemented by reference TRBV3-1 and TRBJ1-2, the full variable domain reads DTAVSQTPKYLVTQMGNDKSIKCEQNLGHDTMYWYKQDSKKFLKIMFSYNNKELIINETVPNRFSPKSPDKAHLNLHINSLELGDSAVYFCASSQDWKGYGYTFGSGTRLTVV.

V is TRBV2 and J is TRBJ2-1. Per the germline V gene, CDR1 is SNHLY and CDR2 is FYNNEI. The CDR3 covers 12 residues. The CDR3 region is CASSKGYNEQFF.

This clonotype is classed as medium-sized by frequency. This chain links TRBV5-1 with TRBJ2-7. CDR3 length equals 12 residues. CDR1 and CDR2 (germline): SGHRS, YFSETQ. CDR3 protein: CASSLDKYEQYF.

CDR3 sequence: CASSQTGTGSSEQYF. The gene calls are TRBV5-5 and TRBJ2-7; TCRdb designates TRBD1, a call that cannot be tested without DNA. Germline-derived CDR1 and CDR2 are SGHKS and YYEKEE (reference sequence). This CDR3 has 15 residues.

This clonotype is medium-sized (0.01 to 0.1%) by frequency. The V call is TRBV29-1, the J call TRBJ1-1. There are 14 residues in the CDR3. CDR1 is SQVTM and CDR2 is ANQGSEA in the germline V gene. The CDR3: CSVEDPGYETEAFF.

Measured by frequency, this clonotype is medium-sized. The CDR3 here is CASSPLAGGDDEQFF. V is TRBV5-6 and J is TRBJ2-1; no DNA is available, so the TRBD2 call from TCRdb remains unchecked. This CDR3 is 15 amino acids long. The germline gives CDR1 SGHDT, CDR2 YYEEEE.

The J gene is TRBJ2-7, the V gene TRBV5-4; the TCRdb call, TRBD2, lacks DNA for checking. From germline, CDR1 is SGHNT and CDR2 YYREEE (reference sequence). This CDR3 region has 15 residues. The CDR3 sequence is CASSLEGTSGTEQYF.

The genes are TRBV28 and TRBJ1-4. CDR3 size: 16 residues. Looked up from germline, CDR1 is MDHEN and CDR2 is SYDVKM. CDR3: CASSFGQHLTNEKLFF.

This clonotype counts as large (0.1 to 1%) by frequency. The chain uses TRBV29-1 and TRBJ1-2; TCRdb designates TRBD1, a call that cannot be tested without DNA. Germline loops: CDR1 SQVTM, CDR2 ANQGSEA. The CDR3 totals 15 residues. The CDR3 spells CSVDEWGGERYGYTF.

This clonotype is called medium-sized based on its frequency. V usage is TRBV28 and J usage is TRBJ2-7; as DNA is missing, the TRBD2 call by TCRdb cannot be tested. The germline gives CDR1 MDHEN, CDR2 SYDVKM. The CDR3 length is 14 residues. The CDR3 loop is CATALASGSYEQYF.

The V gene is TRBV24-1, the J gene TRBJ2-1; there is no DNA to check the TCRdb D call of TRBD1. Germline CDR1 KGHDR, CDR2 SFDVKD. CDR3 length: 13 residues. The CDR3 protein is CATSDPPRDEQFF.

Frequency places this clonotype as medium-sized. V usage is TRBV5-6 and J usage is TRBJ2-1; TCRdb's D gene call, TRBD1, goes unchecked for lack of DNA. Germline V gives CDR1 SGHDT, CDR2 YYEEEE. This CDR3 spans 12 amino acids. The CDR3 sequence: CASSPGGPEQFF.

The J gene is TRBJ2-3, the V gene TRBV7-3; TCRdb returns TRBD2, unconfirmable since there is no DNA. The CDR3 has 17 residues. Germline CDR1 and CDR2: SGHTA and FQGTGA. This CDR3 is CASSDQPTGPDTDTQYF.

By frequency, this clonotype is medium-sized (0.01 to 0.1%). V is TRBV5-4 and J is TRBJ2-1; TCRdb's D gene call, TRBD2, goes unchecked for lack of DNA. The CDR3 consists of 13 residues. Germline values: CDR1 SGHNT, CDR2 YYREEE (reference sequence). The CDR3 is CASSLWTSDEQFF.

This chain connects TRBV10-3 to TRBJ2-1; the D gene TCRdb calls, TRBD2, cannot be checked with no DNA. CDR1 and CDR2 from the germline V gene are ENHRY and SYGVKD. This CDR3 has 12 residues. CDR3 residues: CAIKREGSEQFF.

The rearrangement uses TRBV10-2 and TRBJ2-2; checking the TCRdb D call of TRBD1 is not possible without DNA. This CDR3 has 15 residues. Germline V gene sequence: CDR1 WSHSY, CDR2 SAAADI. CDR3 in amino acids: CASSESVGGTGELFF.

The J gene is TRBJ2-7, the V gene TRBV7-8; the TCRdb D gene call, TRBD2, has no DNA to confirm it. This CDR3 spans 14 amino acids. From germline, CDR1 is SGHVS and CDR2 FQNEAQ. CDR3 sequence: CASSPLLRRDEQYF.

The chain carries TRBV20-1 and TRBJ2-4; TCRdb gives TRBD2 as the D gene, but with no DNA this cannot be confirmed. This CDR3 is 14 amino acids long. CDR1 is DFQATT and CDR2 is SNEGSKA in the germline V gene (reference sequence). The CDR3 loop reads CSAQDPPTKNIQYF.

The chain has TRBV7-2 and TRBJ2-7; TCRdb outputs TRBD1, but without DNA this stays unchecked. The CDR3 is 15 amino acids. The germline CDR1 and CDR2 sequences are SGHTA and FQGNSA. CDR3: CASSFGDGISYEQYF.

CDR3: CSARDVLEAFF. V and J are TRBV20-1 and TRBJ1-1. Germline values: CDR1 DFQATT, CDR2 SNEGSKA (reference sequence). This CDR3 has 11 residues.

This chain joins TRBV15 and TRBJ1-5; lacking DNA, the TRBD1 call made by TCRdb goes unchecked. There are 16 residues in the CDR3. Germline assignment: CDR1 LNHNV and CDR2 YYDKDF (reference sequence). CDR3 protein: CATSSYGTGGNQPQHF.

The V gene is TRBV28, the J gene TRBJ2-7; with no DNA, the TCRdb D assignment of TRBD1 cannot be verified. The CDR3 is 16 amino acids. The germline V gene encodes CDR1 MDHEN and CDR2 SYDVKM. The CDR3 is CASSLLTAGIVGEQYF. The full variable domain, with the rest looked up from reference TRBV28 and TRBJ2-7, is DVKVTQSSRYLVKRTGEKVFLECVQDMDHENMFWYRQDPGLGLRLIYFSYDVKMKEKGDIPEGYSVSREKKERFSLILESASTNQTSMYLCASSLLTAGIVGEQYFGPGTRLTVT.

The chain links TRBV5-1 to TRBJ2-5; the TCRdb call, TRBD2, lacks DNA for checking. Germline loops: CDR1 SGHRS, CDR2 YFSETQ. This CDR3 has 14 amino acids. CDR3 sequence reads: CASSFREPEETQYF.

CDR3 protein: CSASDISGNTDTQYF. This chain uses TRBV20-1 with TRBJ2-3; the TCRdb D gene call, TRBD2, has no DNA to confirm it. Germline CDR1 DFQATT, CDR2 SNEGSKA (reference sequence). The CDR3 totals 15 residues.

V is TRBV27 and J is TRBJ2-1; the D call from TCRdb, TRBD2, cannot be confirmed without DNA. In germline, CDR1 is MNHEY, CDR2 SMNVEV (reference sequence). The CDR3 covers 17 residues. The CDR3 sequence: CASSTRDSRYSYNEQFF.

The rearrangement uses TRBV5-4 and TRBJ2-1; TCRdb lists TRBD1, though no DNA is available to test this call. The CDR3 is made up of 15 amino acids. Germline V gene data show CDR1 as SGHNT and CDR2 as YYREEE (reference sequence). CDR3 sequence reads: CASSPGVTTYNEQFF.

V usage is TRBV19 and J usage is TRBJ2-1; TCRdb calls TRBD1, which cannot be checked without DNA. Germline V gene data show CDR1 as LNHDA and CDR2 as SQIVND (reference sequence). The CDR3 consists of 15 residues. The CDR3 loop reads CASSIFGQGDNEQFF.